This TCR beta chain was retrieved from a study of PD-1 blockade in classical Hodgkin lymphoma. No patient escaped relapse after autologous stem cell transplantation, and brentuximab vedotin exposure varied. The CDR3 sequence is 14 residues long. J was trimmed by 2 bases and V by 5 bases; bases with no gene match: 3. The germline V gene encodes CDR1 SGHTA and CDR2 FQGNSA. Produced via immunoSEQ multiplex PCR; TCRdb's table is partial and in-frame only. The table has approximately 57,000 clones, 85% to 95% seen once; the top ten hold 8% to 13%. This clonotype was obtained from a human donor with classical Hodgkin lymphoma. Sequenced material: peripheral blood mononuclear cells (PBMCs), taken before the second cycle of nivolumab. The chain has TRBV7-2 and TRBJ2-7; 10 positions agree with TRBD2. The CDR3 here is CASSPGLAAYEQYF. The CDR3 coding sequence is TGTGCCAGCAGCCCCGGACTAGCGGCCTACGAGCAGTACTTC.